The T cell receptor beta chain under discussion was sequenced for a study of post-analysis software for immune sequencing data (dated by TCRdb to between 2015 and 2016). Describing the broader study: Relapsing-remitting, secondary progressive and progressive-relapsing multiple sclerosis were recorded as disease courses, and subtype annotation was lacking for some patients. Patient repertoires were compared against roughly 12 previously published healthy control repertoires from donors aged about 6 to 27 years. A subset of samples was prepared in parallel using single-end sample barcoding, then pooled and co-amplified after Illumina adapter ligation. The study at large found these results: Patients showed significantly higher frequencies than controls for a handful of TRBV segments, among them TRBV5-6, TRBV5-1 and TRBV20-1. When samples were clustered directly using the F measure, samples prepared in the same batch co-clustered strongly, which prompted a batch-effect correction. Significantly lower normalized Chao1 diversity was found in multiple sclerosis patients than in controls, suggesting substantial peripheral T-cell clonal expansion. The control group was slightly older than the multiple sclerosis patient group.

CDR1 and CDR2, per the germline V gene, are SGHTA and FQGNSA. The CDR3 contains 18 residues, cysteine and phenylalanine counted. The kept DNA is CDR3 alone, 54 bases in frame from the first base. V is pared back by 2 bases and J by 14 bases, with 28 bases lying between the germline termini. TCR beta repertoires were profiled from peripheral blood of roughly 13 young patients with multiple sclerosis to demonstrate the VDJtools post-analysis software. The multiple sclerosis patients were children and adolescents ranging in age from roughly 6 to 15 years. The library was made by PCR. Sequencer: Illumina HiSeq 2500. To reduce PCR and sequencing biases, unique molecular identifiers were built into the TCR beta cDNA libraries. Some 500,000 cDNA molecules were obtained for every 1 to 10 million input T cells, so each molecule roughly corresponded to one T cell. Patient libraries were prepared and sequenced with the same protocol used for the earlier healthy control dataset. Within a given batch, samples were prepared together, multiplexed and sequenced on the same HiSeq lane. The authors' pipeline ran thus. MIGEC handled the raw barcoded reads, throwing out single-read molecular identifier groups before consensus assembly and CDR3 extraction. VDJtools was used for post-analysis of the clonotype tables, and diversity was normalized by down-sampling every dataset to the size of the smallest sample. Repertoire overlap clustering matched CDR3 amino acid but not nucleotide sequences to correct batch-related cross-sample contamination. TCRdb reprocessing: public reads trimmed at Q25 with fastp, clones called with MiXCR, in-frame beta chains kept. Rows are unified per CDR3 protein, each entry keeping the most common DNA and genes. The V and J calls reflect TCRdb's pipeline rather than the authors' work. The sample yields hundreds of thousands of distinct CDR3 sequences; 30% were counted once. More than 0.45% of the sample rests with the top ten.

Comment on this clonotype: The clone's antigen remains unknown. No quality values exist for individual bases; no much larger clone is one base distant.

The rearrangement combines TRBV7-2 with TRBJ1-6; tentative D gene TRBD1, with 5 bases matching. Sequenced sample: blood. This sequence was found in a girl between 5 and 17 years old with multiple sclerosis. The DNA reads as follows: TGTGCCAGCAGCTTAACATGGTTTGGGACGGACGATTTGGGGGCCCTCCACTTT. Its protein is CASSLTWFGTDDLGALHF.